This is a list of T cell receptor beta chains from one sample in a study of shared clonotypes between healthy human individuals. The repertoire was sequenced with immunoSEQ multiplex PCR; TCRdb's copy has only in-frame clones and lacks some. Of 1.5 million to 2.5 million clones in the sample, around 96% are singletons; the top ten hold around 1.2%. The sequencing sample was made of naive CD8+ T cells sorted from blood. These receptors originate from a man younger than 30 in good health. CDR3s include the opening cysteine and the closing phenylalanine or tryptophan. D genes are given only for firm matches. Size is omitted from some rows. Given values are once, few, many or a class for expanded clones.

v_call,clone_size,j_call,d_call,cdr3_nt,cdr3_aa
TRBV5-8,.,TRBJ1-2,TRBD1,TGTGCCAGCAGCCACGGGACAGGCTTCGACTATGGCTACACCTTC,CASSHGTGFDYGYTF
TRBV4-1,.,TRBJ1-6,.,TGCGCCAGCAGCCAAGGGGGGGCAAATAATTCACCCCTCCACTTT,CASSQGGANNSPLHF
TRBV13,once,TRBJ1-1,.,TGTGCCAGCAGCTTAGTTACAGGAGTGAACACTGAAGCTTTCTTT,CASSLVTGVNTEAFF
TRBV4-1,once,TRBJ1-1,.,TGCGCCAGCAGCCAAAGGAGGCAGATGAACACTGAAGCTTTCTTT,CASSQRRQMNTEAFF
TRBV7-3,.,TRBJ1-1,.,TGTGCCAGCAGCTTAATTGGGCCCCAGAACATGAACACTGAAGCTTTCTTT,CASSLIGPQNMNTEAFF
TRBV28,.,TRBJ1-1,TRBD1,TGTGCCAGCAGCTGGGACAGGGGGCAAGGGAACACTGAAGCTTTCTTT,CASSWDRGQGNTEAFF
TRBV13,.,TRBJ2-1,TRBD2,TGTGCCAGCAGCCGATTGACTAGCGGGACCCCAGGGAATGAGCAGTTCTTC,CASSRLTSGTPGNEQFF
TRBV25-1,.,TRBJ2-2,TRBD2,TGTGCCAGCAGTACCCGGACTAGCGGGAGCCGAGCCGGGGAGCTGTTTTTT,CASSTRTSGSRAGELFF
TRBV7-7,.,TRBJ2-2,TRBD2,TGTGCTAGCAGCCCAAGGGTTAGCGGGAGGACTAACACCGGGGAGCTGTTTTTT,CASSPRVSGRTNTGELFF
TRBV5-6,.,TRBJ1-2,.,TGTGCCAGCAGCTCTATAACGGGGGGCTATGGCTACACCTTC,CASSSITGGYGYTF
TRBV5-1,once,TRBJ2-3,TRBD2,TGCGCCAGCAGCGGGGGACTAGCGGGGGCTTTCACAGATACGCAGTATTTT,CASSGGLAGAFTDTQYF
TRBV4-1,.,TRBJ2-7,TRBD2,TGCGCCAGCAGCCAACTAGCGGGAGGCAGCTACGAGCAGTACTTC,CASSQLAGGSYEQYF
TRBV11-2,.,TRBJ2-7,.,TGTGCCAGCAGCCCTGACGGCTCCTACGAGCAGTACTTC,CASSPDGSYEQYF
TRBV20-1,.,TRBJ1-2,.,TGCAGTGCCACGACAGACTATGGCTACACCTTC,CSATTDYGYTF
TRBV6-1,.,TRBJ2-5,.,TGTGCCAGCAGTGAAGTTAGCAGGCTGATAACCCAGTACTTC,CASSEVSRLITQYF